What follows is one T cell receptor beta chain and its context. Antigen specificity is unknown. With 3 bases removed from V and 9 bases from J, the gap between germline ends came to 12 bases. The CDR3 totals 13 residues. The sample is drawn from a study of T cells after yellow fever vaccination. Study background: Fractions containing few cells were prepared with SMART-Seq v4 Ultra Low Input. Overall study results and limits: Abundant clonotypes from the bulk population could contaminate FACS-sorted repertoires. Post-booster repertoires again held most primary-vaccination clones (about 96% CD4, 80% to 90% CD8).

UMIs were added to TCR cDNA along with a universal primer site when it was made by 5'RACE template switching. MiXCR, run by TCRdb on the 5' RACE reads, gives a single entry per CDR3 protein. The sample yields 200,000 to 300,000 distinct CDR3 sequences, roughly 6.8% seen once. The chain recombines TRBV12-3 or TRBV12-4 with TRBJ2-1; no firm D call. The input for sequencing was CD4+ T cells sorted from PBMCs, taken on the day of the yellow fever booster vaccination. The sequence was obtained from a man aged 25 to 40 who received the YFV17D yellow fever vaccine. The CDR3 bases are TGTGCCAGCAGTTTTATGTGGCCTGGTGAGCAGTTCTTC. Its translation is CASSFMWPGEQFF.